One and the same sample provided the 23 T cell receptor beta chains below, sequenced in a study of blood T cell repertoires in COVID-19. Assay: immunoSEQ multiplex PCR; the TCRdb copy retains only in-frame clones and omits some. The sample yields about 100,000 clones, 80% seen once. Sequenced input: peripheral blood. The origin of the receptors is a human donor in a cohort sampled during active COVID-19.

The genes are TRBV6-5 and TRBJ2-1, with TRBD1 matching 9 bases. V shed 8 bases, J shed 10 bases, and the junction held 12 bases outside the gene matches. The CDR3 is 14 amino acids. Germline CDR1 is MNHEY and CDR2 is SVGAGI. CDR3 coding DNA: TGTGCCAGCTTTCCCCAACAGGGGGCAAAGGAGCAGTTCTTC. It specifies CASFPQQGAKEQFF.

The chain recombines TRBV19 with TRBJ1-2; 8 bases align to TRBD1. This CDR3 is built from 14 residues. Unmatched junction bases numbered 3, after V lost 1 base and J lost 5 bases. Per the germline V gene, CDR1 is LNHDA and CDR2 is SQIVND (reference sequence). The CDR3 spells CASSIAGQVYGYTF. The CDR3 region has the DNA TGTGCCAGTAGTATAGCGGGACAGGTGTATGGCTACACCTTC.

V gene TRBV28 combines with J gene TRBJ2-1; D is perhaps TRBD2 (5 bases). CDR1 is MDHEN, CDR2 SYDVKM, per germline. With 7 bases removed from V and 7 bases from J, the gap between germline ends came to 17 bases. The CDR3 has 14 residues. Here the CDR3 reads CASTTRDTGNEQFF. The CDR3 coding sequence is TGTGCCAGCACAACCAGAGATACGGGGAATGAGCAGTTCTTC.

The chain recombines TRBV24-1 with TRBJ2-1; TRBD1 matches 9 bases. V gave up 5 bases and J gave up 4 bases; unmatched junction bases: 2. From germline, CDR1 is KGHDR and CDR2 SFDVKD. The CDR3 has 14 residues. CDR3 sequence: CATSAGQGYNEQFF. The DNA for the CDR3 is TGTGCCACCAGTGCAGGACAGGGGTACAATGAGCAGTTCTTC.

This clone has more than one count but fewer than ten. The chain links TRBV18 to TRBJ2-3; possible D gene TRBD2, 5 bases. Germline CDR1 is KGHSH and CDR2 is LQKENI. With 3 bases removed from V and 6 bases from J, the gap between germline ends came to 13 bases. CDR3 size: 14 residues. The CDR3 coding sequence is TGTGCCAGCTCACCCTCCGGACGGACTGATACGCAGTATTTT. Its translation is CASSPSGRTDTQYF.

This clone has just a few counts. The genes are TRBV14 and TRBJ1-6, with D unresolved. Trimming took 2 bases from V and 1 from J, leaving 9 bases between them. The CDR3 covers 16 residues. The V gene's germline CDR1 is SGHDN and CDR2 FVKESK. The CDR3 DNA sequence: TGTGCCAGCAGCCAACCGGGGAGATCCTATAATTCACCCCTCCACTTT. The encoded protein is CASSQPGRSYNSPLHF. The complete variable domain, with remaining parts taken from reference TRBV14 and TRBJ1-6, reads EAGVTQFPSHSVIEKGQTVTLRCDPISGHDNLYWYRRVMGKEIKFLLHFVKESKQDESGMPNNRFLAERTGGTYSTLKVQPAELEDSGVYFCASSQPGRSYNSPLHFGNGTRLTVT.

The V call is TRBV3-1 (or the pseudogene TRBV3-2), the J call TRBJ2-1; 10 nucleotides align to TRBD2. Unmatched junction bases numbered 3, after V lost 1 base and J lost 6 bases. The CDR3 extends over 15 amino acids. The germline V gene encodes CDR1 LGHDT and CDR2 YNNKEL (reference sequence). The chain's CDR3 is CASSQVSSGSNEQFF. Here the CDR3 DNA reads TGTGCCAGCAGCCAAGTGTCTAGCGGGAGCAATGAGCAGTTCTTC.

This clone showed up just once. The gene calls are TRBV3-1 (or the pseudogene TRBV3-2) and TRBJ2-2; no firm D call. V gave up 4 bases and J gave up 3 bases, with 9 bases separating them. The CDR3 totals 14 residues. Germline assignment: CDR1 LGHDT and CDR2 YNNKEL (reference sequence). CDR3: CASSLNSYTGELFF. The CDR3 coding sequence is TGTGCCAGCAGCCTAAACAGCTACACCGGGGAGCTGTTTTTT.

The V and J genes are TRBV3-1 (or the pseudogene TRBV3-2) and TRBJ2-3, with D possibly being TRBD1 (5 bases). Trimming took 0 bases from V and 5 from J, leaving 12 bases between them. The CDR3 consists of 15 residues. In germline, CDR1 is LGHDT, CDR2 YNNKEL (reference sequence). The CDR3 is CASSQDQRRGDTQYF. The DNA of the CDR3 is TGTGCCAGCAGCCAAGACCAGAGAAGGGGAGATACGCAGTATTTT.

V gene TRBV12-3 or TRBV12-4 combines with J gene TRBJ2-1; D remains unclear. The CDR3 loop spans 11 amino acids. The V end was cut by 7 bases, the J end by 4 bases, with 5 bases between. As DNA, the CDR3 is TGTGCCAGCAACAGATACAATGAGCAGTTCTTC. It codes for CASNRYNEQFF.

The chain has TRBV6-5 and TRBJ1-2; no clear D gene. The CDR3 totals 12 residues. The V and J ends lost 6 bases and 7 bases respectively, with 12 bases between them. The germline V gene encodes CDR1 MNHEY and CDR2 SVGAGI. CDR3 bases: TGTGCCAGCAGCCCCCTTGTCGGTGGCTACACCTTC. Encoded protein: CASSPLVGGYTF.

The V gene is TRBV2, the J gene TRBJ2-7, with D maybe TRBD1 (5 bases). From germline, CDR1 is SNHLY and CDR2 FYNNEI. V was trimmed by 1 base and J by 3 bases, leaving 13 bases between them. CDR3 length: 15 amino acids. In nucleotides, the CDR3 is TGTGCCAGCAGTGAAGGCCAGGGCTCCATCTACGAGCAGTACTTC. This encodes CASSEGQGSIYEQYF.

The chain uses TRBV7-3 and TRBJ2-5, with 8 bases aligning to TRBD2. CDR3 size: 15 residues. Per the germline V gene, CDR1 is SGHTA and CDR2 is FQGTGA. V trimming: 2 bases; J trimming: 4 bases; junction bases outside the gene matches: 6. CDR3 sequence reads: CASSLAGGWGETQYF. The CDR3 DNA sequence: TGTGCCAGCAGCTTAGCGGGAGGTTGGGGAGAGACCCAGTACTTC.

CDR3 amino acids: CASSRHYQPQHF. DNA for the CDR3: TGTGCCAGCAGTCGACACTATCAGCCCCAGCATTTT. The chain couples TRBV6-5 to TRBJ1-5; no definite D call. The length of the CDR3 is 12 residues. V lost 5 bases, J lost 5 bases, and 7 bases lay in between. The V gene's germline CDR1 is MNHEY and CDR2 SVGAGI.

This clone was found once. J is TRBJ2-5 and V is TRBV3-1 (or the pseudogene TRBV3-2); no reliable D call. V was cut by 0 bases and J by 2 bases, with 13 bases left in between. Germline V gene sequence: CDR1 LGHDT, CDR2 YNNKEL (reference sequence). The CDR3 is made up of 16 amino acids. CDR3 nucleotides: TGTGCCAGCAGCCAAGAAGGAGCTCGAGTACAAGAGACCCAGTACTTC. Translated, it gives CASSQEGARVQETQYF.

The chain is built from TRBV18 and TRBJ1-2; TRBD1 aligns across 8 bases. Germline V CDR1 and CDR2: KGHSH, LQKENI. The CDR3 spans 17 residues. Trimming cost V 0 bases and J 0 bases; bases outside gene matches: 6. CDR3 nucleotide sequence: TGTGCCAGCTCACCACCCGGGACAGGACCGGCTAACTATGGCTACACCTTC. Amino acid sequence: CASSPPGTGPANYGYTF. The entire variable domain, with the rest obtained from reference TRBV18 and TRBJ1-2, is as follows: NAGVMQNPRHLVRRRGQEARLRCSPMKGHSHVYWYRQLPEEGLKFMVYLQKENIIDESGMPKERFSAEFPKEGPSILRIQQVVRGDSAAYFCASSPPGTGPANYGYTFGSGTRLTVV.

This clone was detected only a few times. CDR3 protein: CASSQDIPGTQYF. CDR3 bases: TGTGCCAGCAGCCAAGATATACCCGGTACGCAGTATTTT. V is TRBV3-1 (or the pseudogene TRBV3-2) and J is TRBJ2-3; D not resolved. CDR1 and CDR2 from the germline V gene are LGHDT and YNNKEL (reference sequence). Trimming pared 0 bases from V and 8 bases from J, leaving 9 bases between. The CDR3 extends over 13 amino acids.

The sample holds a few counts of this clone. This chain uses TRBV7-3 with TRBJ2-2; D possibly corresponds to TRBD1 (6 bases). V lost 2 bases and J lost 2, with 15 bases in between. This CDR3 comprises 17 residues. CDR1 is SGHTA and CDR2 is FQGTGA in the germline V gene. CDR3 residues: CASSLRSGTQNTGELFF. As DNA, the CDR3 is TGTGCCAGCAGCTTACGGTCCGGGACACAAAACACCGGGGAGCTGTTTTTT.

This clone was detected only a few times. The CDR3 is CASRALSGGGYTF. Here the CDR3 DNA reads TGTGCCAGTCGCGCCTTGTCGGGGGGAGGCTACACCTTC. J is TRBJ1-2 and V is TRBV12-3 or TRBV12-4; a weak D match, TRBD1 (5 bases). The CDR3 sequence is 13 residues long. The V end was cut by 9 bases, the J end by 8 bases, with 19 bases between.

This clone occurred once. The chain links TRBV5-1 to TRBJ2-7, with 8 bases aligning to TRBD1. This CDR3 spans 13 amino acids. The V segment lost 4 bases and the J segment 6 bases; nucleotides outside the gene matches: 6. Germline V CDR1 and CDR2: SGHRS, YFSETQ. This CDR3 is CASSPEDRVEQYF. DNA of the CDR3: TGCGCCAGCAGCCCGGAGGACAGGGTCGAGCAGTACTTC.

This clone is a singleton in its sample. The genes are TRBV6-5 and TRBJ1-1, with a possible D match to TRBD1 (5 bases). Germline V gene lookup returns CDR1 MNHEY and CDR2 SVGAGI. The CDR3 sequence is 13 residues long. Trimming pared 7 bases from V and 1 base from J, leaving 10 bases between. The CDR3 DNA sequence: TGTGCCAGCAAAGGGGAGGGGAACACTGAAGCTTTCTTT. Protein product: CASKGEGNTEAFF.

The chain carries TRBV7-8 and TRBJ2-7; tentative D call: TRBD1 (6 bases). The CDR3 runs to 15 residues. Germline values: CDR1 SGHVS, CDR2 FQNEAQ. V gave up 1 base and J gave up 3 bases, with 13 bases separating them. CDR3 sequence reads: CASSLVAFRGYEQYF. In DNA, the CDR3 is TGTGCCAGCAGCTTAGTCGCATTCAGGGGCTACGAGCAGTACTTC.

The gene calls are TRBV2 and TRBJ2-1; 8 nucleotides agree with TRBD2. CDR1 is SNHLY, CDR2 FYNNEI, per germline. V lost 6 bases and J lost 5; bases outside the gene matches: 6. The CDR3 runs to 14 residues. The CDR3 reads CASRSGLANNEQFF. Written as DNA, the CDR3 is TGTGCCAGCAGGAGCGGACTAGCTAACAATGAGCAGTTCTTC. The entire variable domain, with the rest obtained from reference TRBV2 and TRBJ2-1, is as follows: EPEVTQTPSHQVTQMGQEVILRCVPISNHLYFYWYRQILGQKVEFLVSFYNNEISEKSEIFDDQFSVERPDGSNFTLKIRSTKLEDSAMYFCASRSGLANNEQFFGPGTRLTVL.